The rows below give T cell receptor beta chains drawn from one sample of a study of T cell changes during pregnancy in multiple sclerosis. The assay was immunoSEQ multiplex PCR, and TCRdb's table has in-frame clones only and misses some. The sample has tens of thousands of clones, 92% seen once. This sample comprised CD4+ T cells from peripheral blood mononuclear cells, obtained after pregnancy. The origin of the receptors is a female donor with multiple sclerosis, enrolled in a pregnancy study. Each CDR3 is given with its conserved first and last residue. A D gene is named only where the DNA matches it firmly. Not every row has a clone size; where given, it reads once, few, many or a size class.

CDR3aa | CDR3nt | abundance | j_gene | v_gene | d_gene
CASRVRGGGLVEQFF | TGTGCCAGCAGGGTCAGGGGCGGGGGTTTAGTTGAGCAGTTCTTC | NA | TRBJ2-1 | TRBV6-5 | NA
CAISGTDSNTEAFF | TGTGCCATCAGTGGGACGGACTCCAACACTGAAGCTTTCTTT | NA | TRBJ1-1 | TRBV10-3 | NA
CASSSNSGNQPQHF | TGTGCCAGCAGCTCAAACTCAGGGAATCAGCCCCAGCATTTT | once | TRBJ1-5 | TRBV5-5 | NA
CASSAGRGFSYNEQFF | TGTGCCAGCAGTGCTGGGAGGGGCTTCTCCTACAATGAGCAGTTCTTC | NA | TRBJ2-1 | TRBV6-1 | TRBD2
CASSFLLGGNEKLFF | TGTGCCAGCAGTTTTCTCCTGGGGGGAAATGAAAAACTGTTTTTT | NA | TRBJ1-4 | TRBV27 | NA
CASSPDRISGNTIYF | TGTGCCAGTAGCCCAGACAGGATCTCTGGAAACACCATATATTTT | NA | TRBJ1-3 | TRBV19 | NA
CASSPLTGGYNEQFF | TGTGCCAGCAGTCCCCTGACAGGGGGATACAATGAGCAGTTCTTC | NA | TRBJ2-1 | TRBV2 | TRBD1
CASSYSGPGQPQHF | TGTGCCAGCAGTTACTCGGGGCCGGGTCAGCCCCAGCATTTT | once | TRBJ1-5 | TRBV6-5 | NA
CASSLFSGENTEAFF | TGCGCCAGCAGCTTGTTTTCGGGGGAGAACACTGAAGCTTTCTTT | NA | TRBJ1-1 | TRBV5-1 | NA
CASTSGTTYNEQFF | TGTGCCAGCACTAGCGGGACCACTTACAATGAGCAGTTCTTC | NA | TRBJ2-1 | TRBV19 | TRBD2
CASSRGLAGSTDTQYF | TGTGCCAGCAGCAGAGGACTAGCGGGTAGCACAGATACGCAGTATTTT | NA | TRBJ2-3 | TRBV7-6 | TRBD2
CASSERPPGGRETQYF | TGTGCCAGCAGTGAAAGGCCCCCAGGGGGCCGAGAGACCCAGTACTTC | NA | TRBJ2-5 | TRBV2 | TRBD1
CATRTGAGNEQFF | TGTGCCACCCGGACAGGGGCGGGCAATGAGCAGTTCTTC | NA | TRBJ2-1 | TRBV10-3 | TRBD1
CASSPGSNYGYTF | TGTGCCAGCAGTCCAGGGTCCAACTATGGCTACACCTTC | NA | TRBJ1-2 | TRBV6-6 | NA
CASSPWTSGSPDTQYF | TGTGCCAGCTCACCATGGACTAGCGGGAGCCCAGATACGCAGTATTTT | NA | TRBJ2-3 | TRBV18 | TRBD2
CASSLMQLTDTQYF | TGTGCCAGCTCACTGATGCAACTCACAGATACGCAGTATTTT | NA | TRBJ2-3 | TRBV18 | NA
CASSLSGAKNIQYF | TGTGCCAGCAGTTTGTCGGGAGCCAAAAACATTCAGTACTTC | NA | TRBJ2-4 | TRBV28 | NA
CASSRQGALEQYF | TGTGCCAGCAGCCGACAGGGAGCCCTGGAGCAGTACTTC | NA | TRBJ2-7 | TRBV6-6 | TRBD1
CASSSTGGGETQYF | TGCGCCAGCAGCTCGACTGGGGGGGGAGAGACCCAGTACTTC | NA | TRBJ2-5 | TRBV5-1 | TRBD2
CASSGTGSNEKLFF | TGTGCCAGCAGCGGGACAGGGTCTAATGAAAAACTGTTTTTT | NA | TRBJ1-4 | TRBV2 | TRBD1
CASSRGGATDNEQFF | TGTGCCAGCAGTCGCGGGGGGGCTACAGACAATGAGCAGTTCTTC | NA | TRBJ2-1 | TRBV2 | TRBD2
CASSFPGGYGYTF | TGTGCCAGTAGTTTCCCAGGGGGCTATGGCTACACCTTC | NA | TRBJ1-2 | TRBV19 | TRBD1
CASTGNGMQETQYF | TGTGCCAGTACAGGGAACGGGATGCAAGAGACCCAGTACTTC | once | TRBJ2-5 | TRBV2 | NA
CSARTTYEQYF | TGCAGTGCCCGTACAACCTACGAGCAGTACTTC | NA | TRBJ2-7 | TRBV20-1 | NA
CASRVSVSTVNEQFF | TGCGCCAGCAGGGTTAGCGTATCAACGGTGAATGAGCAGTTCTTC | NA | TRBJ2-1 | TRBV5-1 | NA
CAITPAGGAEQYF | TGTGCCATCACGCCAGCGGGGGGTGCCGAGCAGTACTTC | NA | TRBJ2-7 | TRBV10-3 | TRBD2
CASSKTGNPYNEQFF | TGCGCCAGCAGCAAGACAGGGAATCCCTACAATGAGCAGTTCTTC | NA | TRBJ2-1 | TRBV5-1 | TRBD1
CASSLGRGTGELFF | TGTGCCAGCAGCTTGGGCAGGGGCACCGGGGAGCTGTTTTTT | once | TRBJ2-2 | TRBV2 | NA
CASSFQGPWGYEQYF | TGTGCCAGCAGCTTCCAGGGGCCCTGGGGATACGAGCAGTACTTC | NA | TRBJ2-7 | TRBV27 | NA
CASSIRGTNEKLFF | TGTGCCAGTAGTATTCGGGGGACCAATGAAAAACTGTTTTTT | NA | TRBJ1-4 | TRBV19 | NA
CASSVGTSGGRAGELFF | TGTGCCAGCAGCGTAGGGACTAGCGGAGGGAGGGCCGGGGAGCTGTTTTTT | NA | TRBJ2-2 | TRBV9 | TRBD2
CASSFDRALAGWAQYF | TGTGCCAGCAGTTTCGACAGGGCGCTAGCGGGTTGGGCGCAGTATTTT | NA | TRBJ2-3 | TRBV27 | NA
CASSVDSYGYTF | TGTGCCAGCAGCGTAGACAGCTATGGCTACACCTTC | NA | TRBJ1-2 | TRBV7-8 | NA
CASSPRRGTRGDTQYF | TGTGCCAGCAGCCCCAGGCGGGGGACACGGGGGGATACGCAGTATTTT | NA | TRBJ2-3 | TRBV7-2 | NA
CASSIAGRASGPPVDTQYF | TGTGCCAGTAGTATAGCGGGGAGAGCTAGCGGGCCTCCGGTAGATACGCAGTATTTT | NA | TRBJ2-3 | TRBV19 | TRBD2
CASNSGRAYNEQFF | TGTGCCAGCAATAGCGGGAGAGCCTACAATGAGCAGTTCTTC | NA | TRBJ2-1 | TRBV25-1 | TRBD2
CASRTGTAEKLFF | TGTGCCAGCAGGACCGGGACAGCTGAAAAACTGTTTTTT | NA | TRBJ1-4 | TRBV2 | TRBD1
CASSRQVPGQFF | TGTGCCAGCAGTCGACAGGTCCCCGGGCAGTTCTTC | NA | TRBJ2-1 | TRBV2 | NA
CASSFSTGQGTGANVLTF | TGCGCCAGCAGCTTTTCTACCGGACAGGGAACTGGGGCCAACGTCCTGACTTTC | once | TRBJ2-6 | TRBV5-1 | TRBD1
CSVEGPGGGYTF | TGCAGCGTTGAAGGGCCAGGGGGTGGCTACACCTTC | NA | TRBJ1-2 | TRBV29-1 | TRBD1
CASSPLGQGGTGELFF | TGTGCCAGCTCACCACTTGGACAGGGGGGCACCGGGGAGCTGTTTTTT | NA | TRBJ2-2 | TRBV18 | TRBD1
CASSPIQGSYGYTF | TGTGCCAGCTCACCCATACAGGGATCCTATGGCTACACCTTC | NA | TRBJ1-2 | TRBV18 | NA
CASSLAPSGLTYEQYF | TGCGCCAGCAGCTTGGCCCCTAGCGGGTTAACCTACGAGCAGTACTTC | NA | TRBJ2-7 | TRBV5-1 | TRBD2
CASSRHSDTQYF | TGTGCCAGCAGTCGACATTCAGATACGCAGTATTTT | once | TRBJ2-3 | TRBV6-1 | NA
CASSIAGVKQFF | TGTGCCAGCAGCATCGCAGGGGTGAAGCAGTTCTTC | NA | TRBJ2-1 | TRBV11-2 | NA
CASSERVTFRNQPQHF | TGTGCCAGCAGTGAACGCGTGACTTTCCGGAATCAGCCCCAGCATTTT | NA | TRBJ1-5 | TRBV6-1 | NA
CASSRTSGSGSTDTQYF | TGCGCCAGCAGCCGGACTAGCGGGAGCGGTAGCACAGATACGCAGTATTTT | NA | TRBJ2-3 | TRBV4-1 | TRBD2
CASSSSEHEQYF | TGTGCCAGCAGCTCCTCTGAGCACGAGCAGTACTTC | NA | TRBJ2-7 | TRBV11-3 | NA
CASSLDMGANVLTF | TGTGCCAGCAGCTTAGATATGGGGGCCAACGTCCTGACTTTC | NA | TRBJ2-6 | TRBV11-2 | NA
CASSFRLGGTGELFF | TGTGCCAGCAGCTTCCGGCTAGGTGGGACCGGGGAGCTGTTTTTT | NA | TRBJ2-2 | TRBV7-2 | NA
CASSEGGMSGNTIYF | TGTGCCAGCAGTGAAGGCGGGATGAGCGGAAACACCATATATTTT | once | TRBJ1-3 | TRBV6-1 | NA
CASTKGAIDQPQHF | TGTGCCAGCACGAAGGGGGCAATAGATCAGCCCCAGCATTTT | NA | TRBJ1-5 | TRBV7-2 | TRBD1
CASSLRGGDGYTF | TGTGCCAGCAGCTTAAGAGGGGGGGATGGCTACACCTTC | NA | TRBJ1-2 | TRBV7-2 | NA
CAGGQGPNQPQHF | TGTGCCGGGGGACAGGGACCCAATCAGCCCCAGCATTTT | few | TRBJ1-5 | TRBV2 | TRBD1